What follows is one TCR beta chain and its context. Its antigen is unidentified. This CDR3 is built from 12 residues. Germline CDR1 SGHDT, CDR2 YYEEEE. Unmatched junction bases numbered 2, after V lost 5 bases and J lost 4 bases. Genomic DNA from unsorted samples was obtained from around 93 million PBMCs (per sample). This specimen comes from a study of shared clonotypes between healthy human individuals. Study-level information: Ranging from 18 to 49 in age, donors were a couple of women and a few men. Broader study findings: The researchers took only blood, and tissue repertoires probably look different.

The method was immunoSEQ multiplex PCR; TCRdb's version includes in-frame clones alone and lacks a portion of them. The sample holds 450,000 to 600,000 clones, around 79% seen once. The receptor was derived from a middle-aged woman in good health. Some clones in this sample may be carry-over from other donors' samples. The rearrangement links TRBV5-6 to TRBJ2-5; 7 nucleotides match TRBD2. Sequencing input: PBMCs. CDR3 coding DNA: TGTGCCAGCAGATGGGGGGGAGAGACCCAGTACTTC. Its translation: CASRWGGETQYF.